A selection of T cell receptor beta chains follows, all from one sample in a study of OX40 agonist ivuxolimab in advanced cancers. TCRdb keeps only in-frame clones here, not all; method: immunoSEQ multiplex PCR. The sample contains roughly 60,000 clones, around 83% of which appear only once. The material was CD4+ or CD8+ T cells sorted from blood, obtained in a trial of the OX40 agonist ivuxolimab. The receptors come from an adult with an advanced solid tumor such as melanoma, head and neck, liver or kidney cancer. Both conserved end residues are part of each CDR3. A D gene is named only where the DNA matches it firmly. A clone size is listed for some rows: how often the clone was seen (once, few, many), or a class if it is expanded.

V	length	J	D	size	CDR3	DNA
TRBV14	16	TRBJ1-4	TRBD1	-	CASSRIGTASNEKLFF	TGTGCCAGCAGCCGGATTGGGACAGCCTCTAATGAAAAACTGTTTTTT
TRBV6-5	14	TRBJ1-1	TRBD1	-	CASRNNRGATEAFF	TGTGCCAGCAGAAACAACAGGGGGGCTACTGAAGCTTTCTTT
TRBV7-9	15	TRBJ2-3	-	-	CASSLRQTSTDTQYF	TGTGCCAGCAGCTTGAGGCAGACTAGCACAGATACGCAGTATTTT
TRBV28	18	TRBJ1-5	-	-	CASSNPLLWGVGNQPQHF	TGTGCCAGCAGCAACCCTCTGCTTTGGGGGGTGGGGAATCAGCCCCAGCATTTT
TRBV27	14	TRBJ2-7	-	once	CASSRVTDTYEQYF	TGTGCCAGCAGTAGGGTGACTGACACCTACGAGCAGTACTTC
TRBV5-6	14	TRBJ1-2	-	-	CASSLAGADYGYTF	TGTGCCAGCAGCTTGGCGGGAGCAGACTATGGCTACACCTTC
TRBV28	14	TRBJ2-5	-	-	CASSLQYQQETQYF	TGTGCCAGCAGCTTGCAGTACCAACAAGAGACCCAGTACTTC
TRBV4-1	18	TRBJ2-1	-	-	CASSQDPPEGISYNEQFF	TGCGCCAGCAGCCAAGACCCCCCCGAGGGGATCTCCTACAATGAGCAGTTCTTC
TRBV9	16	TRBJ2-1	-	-	CASSVVGDGAYNEQFF	TGTGCCAGCAGCGTAGTAGGTGACGGAGCCTACAATGAGCAGTTCTTC
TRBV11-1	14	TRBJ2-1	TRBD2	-	CASSWTSGSDQQFF	TGTGCCAGCAGCTGGACTAGCGGGTCCGATCAGCAGTTCTTC
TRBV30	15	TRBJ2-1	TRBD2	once	CAQNGVAGFYNEQFF	TGTGCCCAAAATGGGGTAGCGGGATTCTACAATGAGCAGTTCTTC
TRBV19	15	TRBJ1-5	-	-	CASSKRGYSNQPQHF	TGTGCCAGTAGTAAAAGAGGATATAGCAATCAGCCCCAGCATTTT
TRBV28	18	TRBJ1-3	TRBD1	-	CASSSRGLKRSSGNTIYF	TGTGCCAGCAGTTCCAGGGGGTTGAAGCGAAGCTCTGGAAACACCATATATTTT
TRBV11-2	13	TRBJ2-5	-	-	CASSLRQGETQYF	TGTGCCAGCAGCTTACGCCAGGGAGAGACCCAGTACTTC
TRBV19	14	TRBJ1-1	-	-	CASREGRANTEAFF	TGTGCCAGTAGAGAGGGGCGGGCGAACACTGAAGCTTTCTTT
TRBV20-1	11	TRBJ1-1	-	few	CSAIENTEAFF	TGCAGTGCTATTGAGAACACTGAAGCTTTCTTT
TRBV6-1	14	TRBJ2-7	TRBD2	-	CASSGVAGGREQYF	TGTGCCAGCAGCGGCGTAGCGGGGGGCCGCGAGCAGTACTTC
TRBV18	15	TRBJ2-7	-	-	CASSPRSESSYEQYF	TGTGCCAGCTCACCACGTTCCGAGAGCTCCTACGAGCAGTACTTC
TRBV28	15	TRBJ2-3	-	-	CASIPPGYSTDTQYF	TGTGCCAGCATTCCCCCGGGGTACAGCACAGATACGCAGTATTTT
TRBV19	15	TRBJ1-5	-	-	CASSISGKGDQPQHF	TGTGCCAGTAGTATTAGTGGGAAGGGAGATCAGCCCCAGCATTTT
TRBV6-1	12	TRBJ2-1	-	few	CASSVSGNEQFF	TGTGCCAGCAGTGTGTCGGGAAATGAGCAGTTCTTC
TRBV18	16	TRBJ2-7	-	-	CASSPVLVPSSYEQYF	TGTGCCAGCTCACCGGTACTAGTCCCGAGCTCCTACGAGCAGTACTTC
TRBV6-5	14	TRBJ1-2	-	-	CASSRLAAGYGYTF	TGTGCCAGCAGCCGTCTGGCGGCGGGCTATGGCTACACCTTC
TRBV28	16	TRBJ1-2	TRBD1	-	CASSLAAQGTGGGYTF	TGTGCCAGCAGTTTAGCGGCCCAAGGGACAGGAGGTGGCTACACCTTC
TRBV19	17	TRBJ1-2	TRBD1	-	CASSINFGQGPVHGYTF	TGTGCCAGTAGTATAAATTTTGGACAGGGGCCGGTTCATGGCTACACCTTC
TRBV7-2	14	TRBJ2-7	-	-	CASSSGVESYEQYF	TGTGCCAGCAGCTCAGGGGTGGAATCCTACGAGCAGTACTTC
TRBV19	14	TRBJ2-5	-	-	CASSIKGSQETQYF	TGTGCCAGTAGTATAAAGGGTTCCCAAGAGACCCAGTACTTC
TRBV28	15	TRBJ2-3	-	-	CASSLTLGSTDTQYF	TGTGCCAGCAGTTTGACCCTAGGGAGCACAGATACGCAGTATTTT
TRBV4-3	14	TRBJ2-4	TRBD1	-	CASSQGDRGDIQYF	TGCGCCAGCAGCCAAGGGGACAGGGGGGACATTCAGTACTTC
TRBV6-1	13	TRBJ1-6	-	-	CASNLQLESPLHF	TGTGCCAGCAACCTGCAGTTGGAGTCACCCCTCCACTTT
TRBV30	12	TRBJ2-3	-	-	CAWNLLTDTQYF	TGTGCCTGGAATCTGTTAACAGATACGCAGTATTTT
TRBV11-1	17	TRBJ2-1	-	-	CASSFERRLSSYNEQFF	TGTGCCAGCAGCTTTGAAAGGCGTCTAAGCTCCTACAATGAGCAGTTCTTC
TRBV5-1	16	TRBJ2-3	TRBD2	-	CASSPGLAGITDTQYF	TGCGCCAGCAGCCCGGGACTAGCGGGAATCACAGATACGCAGTATTTT
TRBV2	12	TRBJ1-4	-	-	CATSPSNEKLFF	TGTGCCACCTCCCCCTCTAATGAAAAACTGTTTTTT
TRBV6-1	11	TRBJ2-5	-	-	CASSELGSQYF	TGTGCCAGCAGTGAATTGGGGAGCCAGTACTTC
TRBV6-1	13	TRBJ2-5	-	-	CASSDTYQETQYF	TGTGCCAGCAGTGACACGTACCAAGAGACCCAGTACTTC
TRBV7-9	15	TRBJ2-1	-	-	CASTSPLNVMDEQFF	TGTGCCAGCACCTCACCCTTGAATGTAATGGATGAGCAGTTCTTC
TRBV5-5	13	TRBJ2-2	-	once	CASSLSSTGELFF	TGTGCCAGCAGCTTGAGTAGCACCGGGGAGCTGTTTTTT
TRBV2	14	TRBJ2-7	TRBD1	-	CASSEFGQGYEQYF	TGTGCCAGCAGTGAATTCGGACAGGGCTACGAGCAGTACTTC
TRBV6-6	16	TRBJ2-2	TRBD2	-	CASRPGTSGGHGELFF	TGTGCCAGCAGGCCCGGGACTAGCGGGGGGCACGGGGAGCTGTTTTTT
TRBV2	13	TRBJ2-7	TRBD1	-	CASNQGESYEQYF	TGTGCCAGCAATCAGGGGGAATCCTACGAGCAGTACTTC
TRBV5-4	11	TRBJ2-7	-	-	CASQGGGEQYF	TGTGCCTCCCAGGGAGGGGGCGAGCAGTACTTC
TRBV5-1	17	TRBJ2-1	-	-	CASSFRGAGAYYNEQFF	TGCGCCAGCAGCTTTCGGGGGGCTGGGGCTTACTACAATGAGCAGTTCTTC
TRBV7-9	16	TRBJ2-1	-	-	CASSHAERAAYNEQFF	TGTGCCAGCAGCCATGCCGAGAGGGCGGCCTACAATGAGCAGTTCTTC
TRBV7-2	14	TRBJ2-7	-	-	CASSLYQGRDEQYF	TGTGCCAGCAGCTTATACCAGGGGAGGGACGAGCAGTACTTC
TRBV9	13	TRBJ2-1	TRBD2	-	CASSGGTSNEQFF	TGTGCCAGCAGCGGGGGGACTAGTAATGAGCAGTTCTTC
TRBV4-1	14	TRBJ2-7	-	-	CASSQKAGDHEQYF	TGCGCCAGCAGCCAAAAGGCAGGGGACCACGAGCAGTACTTC
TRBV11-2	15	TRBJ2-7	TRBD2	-	CASSFGLAGAYEQYF	TGTGCCAGCAGCTTCGGGCTAGCGGGTGCCTACGAGCAGTACTTC
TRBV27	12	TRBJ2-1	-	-	CAAAATYNEQFF	TGCGCCGCGGCAGCCACCTACAATGAGCAGTTCTTC
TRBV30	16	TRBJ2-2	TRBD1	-	CAWSKETGLNTGELFF	TGTGCCTGGAGTAAAGAGACAGGGCTAAACACCGGGGAGCTGTTTTTT
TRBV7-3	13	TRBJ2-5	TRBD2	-	CATSEAGGETQYF	TGTGCCACCTCAGAGGCGGGAGGAGAGACCCAGTACTTC
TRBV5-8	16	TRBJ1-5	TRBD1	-	CASSSSDRGRNQPQHF	TGTGCCAGCAGCTCCTCGGACAGGGGACGCAATCAGCCCCAGCATTTT
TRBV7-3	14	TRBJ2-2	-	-	CASSLIADTGELFF	TGTGCCAGCAGCTTAATAGCAGACACCGGGGAGCTGTTTTTT
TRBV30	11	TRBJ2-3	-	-	CAWTVGDTQYF	TGTGCCTGGACCGTAGGGGATACGCAGTATTTT
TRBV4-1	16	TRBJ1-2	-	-	CASTMSPGTTSYGYTF	TGCGCCAGCACCATGAGTCCCGGGACAACAAGTTATGGCTACACCTTC